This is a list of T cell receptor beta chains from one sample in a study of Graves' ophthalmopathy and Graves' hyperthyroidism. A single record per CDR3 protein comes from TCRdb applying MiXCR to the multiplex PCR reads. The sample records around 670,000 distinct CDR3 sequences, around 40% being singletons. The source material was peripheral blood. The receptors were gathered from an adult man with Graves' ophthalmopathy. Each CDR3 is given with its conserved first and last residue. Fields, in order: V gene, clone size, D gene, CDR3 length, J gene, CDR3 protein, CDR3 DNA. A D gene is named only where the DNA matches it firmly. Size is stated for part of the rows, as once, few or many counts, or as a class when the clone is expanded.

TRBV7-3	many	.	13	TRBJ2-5	CASSSGREETQYF	TGTGCCAGCAGTTCAGGACGGGAAGAGACCCAGTACTTC
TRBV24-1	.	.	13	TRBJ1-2	CALGGSANYGYTF	TGTGCCCTAGGGGGGTCAGCTAACTATGGCTACACCTTC
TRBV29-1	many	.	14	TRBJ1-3	CSAAAINSGNTIYF	TGCAGCGCCGCCGCCATTAACTCTGGAAACACCATATATTTT
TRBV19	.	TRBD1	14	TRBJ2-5	CASSTPDRGETQYF	TGTGCCAGTAGTACCCCAGACAGGGGGGAGACCCAGTACTTC
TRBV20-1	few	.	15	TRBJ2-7	CSAGVRDKSSYEQYF	TGCAGTGCCGGGGTCCGGGACAAATCGTCATACGAGCAGTACTTC
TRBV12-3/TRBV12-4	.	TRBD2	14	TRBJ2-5	CASRAGLASETQYF	TGTGCCAGCAGGGCCGGACTAGCGTCGGAGACCCAGTACTTC
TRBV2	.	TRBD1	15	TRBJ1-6	CASRDSGNYNSPLHF	TGTGCTAGCCGGGACAGCGGAAACTATAATTCACCCCTCCACTTT
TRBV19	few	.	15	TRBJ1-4	CASSPRLSTNEKLFF	TGTGCCAGTAGCCCCAGGCTATCAACTAATGAAAAACTGTTTTTT
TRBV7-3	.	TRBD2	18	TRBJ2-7	CASSQDKGLAGVKYEQYF	TGCGCCAGCAGCCAAGATAAGGGGCTAGCGGGAGTAAAGTACGAGCAGTACTTC
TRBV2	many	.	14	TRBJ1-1	CASIERGGNTEAFF	TGTGCCAGCATTGAGCGAGGCGGGAACACTGAAGCTTTCTTT
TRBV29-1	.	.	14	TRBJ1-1	CSVEILRVPTEAFF	TGCAGCGTTGAAATTCTACGGGTGCCCACTGAAGCTTTCTTT
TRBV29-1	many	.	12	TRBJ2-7	CSVEDRPYEQYF	TGCAGCGTTGAAGATCGGCCCTACGAGCAGTACTTC
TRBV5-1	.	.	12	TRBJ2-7	CASSSLLLKEYF	TGCGCCAGCAGCTCGTTGTTACTTAAGGAGTACTTC
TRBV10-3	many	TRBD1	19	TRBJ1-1	CAIRDKNRGGRRLGTEAFF	TGTGCCATCAGGGACAAAAACAGGGGCGGCCGGCGATTGGGCACTGAAGCTTTCTTT
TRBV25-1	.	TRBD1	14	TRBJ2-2	CASSYSGGGGELFF	TGTGCCAGCAGTTACTCAGGGGGTGGCGGGGAGCTGTTTTTT
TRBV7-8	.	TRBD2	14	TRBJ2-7	CASNLSGGNYEQYF	TGTGCCAGCAACCTTAGCGGGGGCAACTACGAGCAGTACTTC
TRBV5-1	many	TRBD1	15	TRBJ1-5	CASSPSGTVSQPQHF	TGCGCCAGCAGCCCGTCCGGGACAGTGAGTCAGCCCCAGCATTTT
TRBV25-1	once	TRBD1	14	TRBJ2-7	CASSPSGQGDEQYF	TGTGCCAGCTCACCATCGGGACAGGGCGACGAGCAGTACTTC
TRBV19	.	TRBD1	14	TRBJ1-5	CASRDRGFVQPQHF	TGTGCCAGTCGGGACAGGGGGTTTGTTCAGCCCCAGCATTTT
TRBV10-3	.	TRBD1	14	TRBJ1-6	CATRGEGVGAPLHF	TGTGCCACCAGGGGGGAAGGGGTCGGGGCACCCCTCCACTTT
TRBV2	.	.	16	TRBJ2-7	CASSQVGGGGTYEQYF	TGTGCCAGCAGCCAAGTCGGGGGCGGGGGCACCTACGAGCAGTACTTC
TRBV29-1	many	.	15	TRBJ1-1	CSVVPGARLNTEAFF	TGCAGCGTTGTGCCAGGGGCGCGTTTGAACACTGAAGCTTTCTTT
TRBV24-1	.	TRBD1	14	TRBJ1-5	CATSAGQGSAYEHF	TGTGCCACCAGTGCCGGACAGGGAAGTGCCTACGAGCATTTT
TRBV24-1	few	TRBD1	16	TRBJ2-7	CASSDPPGQGLHEQYF	TGTGCCAGCAGTGATCCCCCGGGACAGGGTCTTCACGAGCAGTACTTC
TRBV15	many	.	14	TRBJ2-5	CATSPGQFMETQYF	TGTGCCACGTCCCCAGGACAGTTTATGGAGACCCAGTACTTC
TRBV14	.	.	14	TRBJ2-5	CASSRRSGMETQYF	TGTGCCAGCAGCCGTCGGTCAGGGATGGAGACCCAGTACTTC
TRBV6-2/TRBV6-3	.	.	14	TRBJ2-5	CASSERVQGETQYF	TGTGCCAGCAGTGAAAGAGTCCAGGGAGAGACCCAGTACTTC
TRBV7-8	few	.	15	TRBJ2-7	CASSLSRDKSYEQYF	TGTGCCAGCAGCTTATCCCGGGACAAGAGCTACGAGCAGTACTTC
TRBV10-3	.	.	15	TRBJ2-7	CAISESPQGSGEQYF	TGTGCCATCAGTGAGTCTCCACAGGGTTCCGGGGAGCAGTACTTC
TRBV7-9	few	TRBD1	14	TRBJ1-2	CASSLGTGTSGYTF	TGTGCCAGCAGCTTAGGGACAGGGACGTCGGGCTACACCTTC
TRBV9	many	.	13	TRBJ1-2	CASSVEAGTGYTF	TGTGCCAGCAGCGTAGAGGCAGGGACTGGCTACACCTTC
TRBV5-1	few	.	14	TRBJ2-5	CASSLGINQETQYF	TGCGCCAGCAGCCTGGGTATAAACCAAGAGACCCAGTACTTC
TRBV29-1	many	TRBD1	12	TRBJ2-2	CSAGQGLRELFF	TGCAGCGCAGGACAGGGATTGAGGGAGCTGTTTTTT
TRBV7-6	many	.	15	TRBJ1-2	CASSLAPRGVDGYTF	TGTGCCAGCAGCTTAGCCCCCCGGGGCGTCGATGGCTACACCTTC
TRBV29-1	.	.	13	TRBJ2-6	CSAPQAGANVLTF	TGCAGCGCCCCCCAAGCTGGGGCTAACGTCCTGACTTTC